The next 19 T cell receptor beta chains were all read from a single sample in a study of T cell repertoires in cytomegalovirus infection. Antigens for these TCRs are unknown. MiXCR was run by TCRdb on the reads, yielding one entry per CDR3 protein. The table lists about 830,000 distinct CDR3 sequences, roughly 33% of them singletons. The input for sequencing was cultured CD8+ T cells from PBMCs, taken from culture after CMV antigen stimulation. Source of these receptors: a human donor in good health (CMV status not recorded). Some clones in this sample may be carry-over from other donors' samples.

This clonotype was recorded a few times. CDR3 amino acids: CASSWTGVDGYTF. CDR3 nucleotide sequence: TGTGCCAGCAGTTGGACAGGGGTGGATGGCTACACCTTC. This chain uses TRBV6-1 with TRBJ1-2, with TRBD1 identical over 9 bases. The CDR3 length is 13 residues. Germline V gene data show CDR1 as MNHNS and CDR2 as SASEGT. The trim removed 5 bases at V and 6 bases at J, leaving 4 bases unmatched.

This clonotype was recorded many times. The chain recombines TRBV27 with TRBJ2-7, with a tentative D call TRBD2 (5 bases). Germline V gene lookup returns CDR1 MNHEY and CDR2 SMNVEV (reference sequence). The CDR3 runs to 14 residues. V was pared by 2 bases and J by 2 bases, with 10 bases between. The CDR3 coding sequence is TGTGCCAGCAGTTTAAGTGGACTCACCTACGAGCAGTACTTC. Protein sequence: CASSLSGLTYEQYF.

This clonotype was detected a few times. The rearrangement uses TRBV4-1 and TRBJ2-6; D not certain. CDR3 length: 17 amino acids. Trimming left V 2 bases short and J 0 bases short, with 11 bases between. The V gene's germline CDR1 is MGHRA and CDR2 YSYEKL. The CDR3 DNA follows: TGCGCCAGCAGCCAACTGTCGCAGTACTCTGGGGCCAACGTCCTGACTTTC. It codes for CASSQLSQYSGANVLTF.

This clonotype came up many times. The V gene is TRBV7-9, the J gene TRBJ2-3; maybe TRBD2 (6 bases). V lost 5 bases and J 5 bases, leaving 8 bases between the germline ends. The CDR3 extends over 12 amino acids. Looked up from germline, CDR1 is SEHNR and CDR2 is FQNEAQ (reference sequence). CDR3 sequence (DNA): TGTGCCAGCAGCGCCGGGGGAGATACGCAGTATTTT. As protein: CASSAGGDTQYF.

V is TRBV4-1 and J is TRBJ2-5; D remains unclear. The germline CDR1 and CDR2 sequences are MGHRA and YSYEKL. Trimming left V 0 bases short and J 5 bases short, with 7 bases between. The length of the CDR3 is 13 residues. CDR3 sequence reads: CASSQDLSETQYF. DNA of the CDR3: TGCGCCAGCAGCCAAGATCTATCGGAGACCCAGTACTTC.

The V call is TRBV15, the J call TRBJ2-3; D call uncertain. CDR3 size: 14 residues. Trimming removed 1 base from V and 0 bases from J, with 5 bases in between. The germline V gene has CDR1 LNHNV and CDR2 YYDKDF (reference sequence). The CDR3 here is CATSRVGSTDTQYF. In nucleotides, the CDR3 is TGTGCCACCAGCAGAGTGGGTAGCACAGATACGCAGTATTTT.

A few counts support this clonotype. The chain has TRBV10-3 and TRBJ2-5; 10 bases fit TRBD2. After removal of 2 bases from V and 2 bases from J, the junction contained 5 bases not matched to a gene. Germline V gene sequence: CDR1 ENHRY, CDR2 SYGVKD. This CDR3 comprises 16 residues. The CDR3 loop is CAISEVAGGLQETQYF. CDR3 nucleotide sequence: TGTGCCATCAGTGAGGTAGCGGGGGGTTTACAAGAGACCCAGTACTTC.

Notes on this clonotype: Being one base from a much bigger clone, this may be a read error. The chain is built from TRBV12-3 or TRBV12-4 and TRBJ1-2, with 12 nucleotides matching TRBD1. The V gene end was trimmed by 6 bases and the J gene end by 7 bases; junction bases not matched to a gene: 9. The CDR3 sequence is 15 residues long. CDR3 sequence (DNA): TGTGCCAGCAGGCGACCGGGACAGGGGGCGCCTGGCTACACCTTC. Translating it yields CASRRPGQGAPGYTF.

This clonotype showed up just a few times. This chain links TRBV6-6 with TRBJ1-2, with D hard to call. CDR1 and CDR2 (germline): MNHNY, SVGAGI (reference sequence). The CDR3 spans 14 residues. V lost 6 bases, J lost 4 bases, and 15 bases lay in between. The CDR3 DNA sequence: TGTGCCAGCAGCCCCTGGGAGACTCTCTATGGCTACACCTTC. Amino acids: CASSPWETLYGYTF.

This clonotype has only a few counts. This sequence joins TRBV7-9 and TRBJ2-2, with D tentatively TRBD1 (6 bases). The CDR3 is made up of 14 amino acids. The germline gives CDR1 SEHNR, CDR2 FQNEAQ (reference sequence). Trimming stripped 8 bases from V and 1 base from J, with 11 bases between. CDR3 protein: CASYPQGNTGELFF. CDR3 bases: TGTGCCAGCTACCCACAGGGGAACACCGGGGAGCTGTTTTTT.

Only a few counts were recorded for this clonotype. The rearrangement joins TRBV7-2 to TRBJ2-5, with 8 bases that match TRBD2. J gave up 6 bases and V 5 bases, and 5 bases lay outside the gene matches. Germline assignment: CDR1 SGHTA and CDR2 FQGNSA. There are 13 residues in the CDR3. The DNA of the CDR3 is TGTGCCAGCAGCCCAACTAGCGGTCAGACCCAGTACTTC. Amino acid sequence: CASSPTSGQTQYF.

There are a few counts of this clonotype. This chain joins TRBV6-2 or TRBV6-3 and TRBJ2-5, with D perhaps TRBD2 (5 bases). V was trimmed by 0 bases and J by 5 bases, leaving 13 bases between them. CDR3 length: 15 amino acids. CDR1 and CDR2 from the germline V gene are MNHEY and SVGEGT. In DNA, the CDR3 is TGTGCCAGCAGTTACTCCGGGGATCCGCGGGAGACCCAGTACTTC. It is translated as CASSYSGDPRETQYF.

The chain employs TRBV7-9 and TRBJ2-3; 7 positions agree with TRBD1. CDR3 size: 18 residues. Germline trimming cut 1 base from V and 6 bases from J; bases unmatched to any gene: 16. Germline CDR1 SEHNR, CDR2 FQNEAQ (reference sequence). CDR3 DNA: TGTGCCAGCAGCTTAGGCGACCACTTGAACAGGGGTTTTGATACGCAGTATTTT. Encoded protein: CASSLGDHLNRGFDTQYF.

The V gene is TRBV19, the J gene TRBJ2-7; D possibly corresponds to TRBD1 (6 bases). Germline CDR1 and CDR2: LNHDA and SQIVND (reference sequence). V was clipped by 9 bases and J by 5 bases, with 17 bases between them. CDR3 size: 13 residues. This chain's CDR3 is CASNRVGDNEQYF. The CDR3 coding sequence is TGTGCCAGCAACAGGGTAGGGGACAACGAGCAGTACTTC.

This clonotype has more than one count but fewer than ten. J is TRBJ2-5 and V is TRBV10-2; TRBD1 or TRBD2 may be the D gene (5 bases each). This CDR3 contains 15 residues. Germline V gives CDR1 WSHSY, CDR2 SAAADI. The germline V and J ends were trimmed by 0 bases and 4 bases, with 12 bases remaining between them. The CDR3 bases are TGCGCCAGCAGTGAGTCGACCGGGGACGGAGAGACCCAGTACTTC. This translates into CASSESTGDGETQYF.

The chain is built from TRBV9 and TRBJ1-1; D call uncertain. With 0 bases removed from V and 2 bases from J, the gap between germline ends came to 8 bases. The CDR3 spans 14 residues. CDR1 and CDR2 from the germline V gene are SGDLS and YYNGEE. The CDR3 DNA reads as TGTGCCAGCAGCGTAGTTCCGGTAAACACTGAAGCTTTCTTT. It yields the protein CASSVVPVNTEAFF.

This chain uses TRBV5-4 with TRBJ1-2; 10 bases are shared with TRBD1. Germline assignment: CDR1 SGHNT and CDR2 YYREEE (reference sequence). Trimming at V came to 3 bases and at J to 2 bases, leaving 10 bases not matched to a gene. The CDR3 is 17 amino acids. CDR3 DNA sequence: TGTGCCAGCAGCTACGGGGACAGGGGCCCTGAAAACTATGGCTACACCTTC. Encoded protein: CASSYGDRGPENYGYTF.

This chain connects TRBV27 to TRBJ1-1, with 7 nucleotides matching TRBD1. There are 16 residues in the CDR3. Per the germline V gene, CDR1 is MNHEY and CDR2 is SMNVEV (reference sequence). V dropped 2 bases and J dropped 4; count of bases not matched to a gene: 10. CDR3 sequence (DNA): TGTGCCAGCAGTTTACTTATAGGGCAGGGGGTCACTGAAGCTTTCTTT. It yields the protein CASSLLIGQGVTEAFF.

The CDR3, as DNA: TGCGCCAGCAGCCAAGTCGCCACGTCCACAGATACGCAGTATTTT. Amino acids: CASSQVATSTDTQYF. The genes are TRBV4-3 and TRBJ2-3; D remains unclear. Germline assignment: CDR1 LGHNA and CDR2 YSLEER. V lost 1 base and J 2 bases, leaving 10 bases between the germline ends. The CDR3 runs 15 residues.